This TCR beta chain originates from a study of blood T cell repertoires in COVID-19. This clone was found a few times. Germline V gene data show CDR1 as SQVTM and CDR2 as ANQGSEA. This CDR3 is 14 amino acids long. The trim removed 7 bases at V and 1 base at J, leaving 5 bases unmatched. The assay was immunoSEQ multiplex PCR, and TCRdb's table has in-frame clones only and misses some. The sample yields fewer than 300,000 clones, more than 65% seen once. The chain uses TRBV29-1 and TRBJ2-2; 8 positions agree with TRBD1. The TCR sequence derives from a woman aged 18-29 years with acute or convalescent COVID-19. The sample consisted of peripheral blood. CDR3 sequence (DNA): TGCAGCGGGTGGACAGGGATGAACACCGGGGAGCTGTTTTTT. It encodes CSGWTGMNTGELFF.